The clone carrying this T cell receptor (beta chain) was picked up a small number of times. Antigen specificity is unknown. TCRdb independently ran MiXCR on the reads; one entry per CDR3 protein. The profile shows around 140,000 distinct CDR3 sequences, over 30% of them singletons. V lost 5 bases to trimming and J lost 8 bases, with 18 bases between them. Germline V gene sequence: CDR1 SEHNR, CDR2 FQNEAQ (reference sequence). This CDR3 has 14 amino acids. The sample originates from a study of T cell repertoires in cytomegalovirus infection. The overall study: Indicated by public TCR beta signatures were CMV infection and matching HLA type. Study conclusions and caveats: Public TCR beta family frequency separated CMV-and-HLA carriers, including in an independent cohort.

This specimen was CD8+ T cells from cultured PBMCs, taken from culture after CMV antigen stimulation. The TCR comes from a human donor in good health (CMV status not recorded). Some clones in this sample may be carry-over from other donors' samples. The V and J genes are TRBV7-9 and TRBJ1-1; D may be TRBD1 (5 bases). For the CDR3, the DNA is TGTGCCAGCAGCCCCCCTGGGGCAGACAGAGAAGCTTTCTTT. It is translated as CASSPPGADREAFF.